This is a list of T cell receptor beta chains from one sample in a study of blood T cell repertoires in COVID-19. Produced via immunoSEQ multiplex PCR; TCRdb's table is partial and in-frame only. The top ten hold more than 15% of the sample, which has about 56,000 clones, roughly nine tenths seen once. Specimen: peripheral blood. Receptors were obtained from a human donor in a cohort sampled during active COVID-19. Both conserved end residues are trimmed from each CDR3.

V gene,J gene,CDR3 protein
TRBV11-2,TRBJ2-7,ASSLAGRNHEQY
TRBV19,TRBJ2-3,ASRKTSGGRDTQY
TRBV6-5,TRBJ1-2,ASSNTGYGYT
TRBV5-1,TRBJ1-6,ASSLGTGAGSPLH
TRBV7-7,TRBJ2-1,ASSPGTSVNNEQF
TRBV7-2,TRBJ1-3,ASSLVGGIRAGNTIY
TRBV5-4,TRBJ2-7,ASSLSSSGGQGEQY
TRBV7-9,TRBJ1-4,ASSPRAGFRGTNEKLF
TRBV5-1,TRBJ2-2,ASRRTGGEDTGELF
TRBV2,TRBJ2-7,ASSVRTGAPVEQY
TRBV11-3,TRBJ2-2,ASSLEPGQGAGELF
TRBV2,TRBJ2-7,AGGEEAGEQY
TRBV6-5,TRBJ1-6,ASRGSNNSPLH
TRBV9,TRBJ2-6,ASSWRESGASSGANVLT
TRBV7-9,TRBJ2-7,ASSPHGGDLREQY
TRBV5-1,TRBJ2-7,ASSLAAGTFYEQY
TRBV2,TRBJ2-2,ASSENGGGPRTGELF